A selection of T cell receptor beta chains follows, all from one sample in a study of T cell clonotyping in hematopoietic cell transplantation. TCRdb's table, derived via immunoSEQ multiplex PCR, lists solely in-frame clones and lacks some. Seen here are approximately 26,000 clones, around 83% observed once, and the top ten hold approximately 24%. The sample in question was peripheral blood mononuclear cells, obtained before stem cell transplant. These receptors all come from a woman aged 60 to 75 with acute myeloid leukemia. Some clones in this sample may be carry-over from other donors' samples. CDR3s include the opening cysteine and the closing phenylalanine or tryptophan. D genes are given only for firm matches. A row's size may be missing; if present it is once, few, many or a size class.

cdr3_aa	cdr3_nt	d_call	v_call	j_call	clone_size
CASSLGAGPGQPQHF	TGTGCCAGCAGCTTAGGGGCAGGGCCGGGTCAGCCCCAGCATTTT	.	TRBV5-4	TRBJ1-5	.
CASSPLTSLNYEQYF	TGTGCCAGCAGCCCATTGACTAGCCTAAACTACGAGCAGTACTTC	TRBD2	TRBV5-6	TRBJ2-7	.
CASRPGTGGNQPQHF	TGTGCCAGCCGCCCCGGGACAGGGGGTAATCAGCCCCAGCATTTT	TRBD1	TRBV27	TRBJ1-5	once
CASSVGFSGGIGEQFF	TGTGCCAGCAGCGTAGGTTTTAGCGGGGGGATCGGTGAGCAGTTCTTC	TRBD2	TRBV9	TRBJ2-1	.
CASSSEVGGPNTEAFF	TGTGCCAGCAGTTCCGAGGTAGGTGGCCCGAACACTGAAGCTTTCTTT	.	TRBV27	TRBJ1-1	.
CSVGPSSYNEQFF	TGCAGCGTTGGTCCCAGCTCCTACAATGAGCAGTTCTTC	.	TRBV29-1	TRBJ2-1	.
CASNAGPGAAKNIQYF	TGTGCCAGCAATGCCGGCCCAGGGGCGGCCAAAAACATTCAGTACTTC	.	TRBV28	TRBJ2-4	.
CASSPGLVPSDTQYF	TGTGCCAGCAGCCCGGGACTAGTCCCGTCGGATACGCAGTATTTT	TRBD2	TRBV9	TRBJ2-3	few
CASSQDRARSGNTIYF	TGCGCCAGCAGCCAAGATAGGGCGCGGTCTGGAAACACCATATATTTT	.	TRBV4-3	TRBJ1-3	.
CASSIQANTEAFF	TGTGCCAGCAGCATACAGGCGAACACTGAAGCTTTCTTT	.	TRBV7-3	TRBJ1-1	few
CASSLGLAGSYEQYF	TGCGCCAGCAGCCTTGGACTAGCGGGCTCCTACGAGCAGTACTTC	TRBD2	TRBV4-1	TRBJ2-7	.
CASSLAGDPSYEQYF	TGTGCCAGCAGCTTAGCGGGGGACCCCTCCTACGAGCAGTACTTC	.	TRBV7-2	TRBJ2-7	.
CASSPGHVSGNTIYF	TGTGCCAGCAGCCCGGGACACGTTTCTGGAAACACCATATATTTT	.	TRBV7-8	TRBJ1-3	.
CASSSPPRLAGAKNIQYF	TGTGCCAGCAGCTCCCCCCCTCGACTAGCGGGAGCCAAAAACATTCAGTACTTC	TRBD2	TRBV7-9	TRBJ2-4	.
CASSPGTSHGYTF	TGTGCCAGTAGCCCCGGGACATCTCATGGCTACACCTTC	.	TRBV19	TRBJ1-2	.
CASSLETGTDTQYF	TGTGCCAGCAGCTTGGAGACAGGCACAGATACGCAGTATTTT	.	TRBV7-2	TRBJ2-3	once
CASSLWTVMNTEAFF	TGTGCCAGCAGTTTATGGACGGTTATGAACACTGAAGCTTTCTTT	.	TRBV28	TRBJ1-1	.
CASSQDLNTAYGYTF	TGTGCCAGCAGCCAAGATCTAAACACGGCCTATGGCTACACCTTC	.	TRBV14	TRBJ1-2	.
CASSQPGGTGELFF	TGCGCCAGCAGCCAACCAGGGGGTACCGGGGAGCTGTTTTTT	TRBD1	TRBV4-3	TRBJ2-2	.
CASSDYDRGPQPQHF	TGTGCCAGCAGTGATTACGACAGGGGGCCTCAGCCCCAGCATTTT	TRBD1	TRBV28	TRBJ1-5	.
CASTRDNHQPQHF	TGTGCCAGCACCCGGGACAATCATCAGCCCCAGCATTTT	.	TRBV5-8	TRBJ1-5	few
CASSVTGGPYNEQFF	TGTGCCAGCAGCGTAACGGGGGGGCCTTACAATGAGCAGTTCTTC	TRBD2	TRBV9	TRBJ2-1	once
CASSLLGWGNTEAFF	TGTGCCAGCAGCTTGTTGGGGTGGGGAAACACTGAAGCTTTCTTT	.	TRBV5-6	TRBJ1-1	.
CASSGPNSPLHF	TGTGCCAGCAGCGGACCTAATTCACCCCTCCACTTT	.	TRBV7-2	TRBJ1-6	.
CASSLWRTEAFF	TGTGCCAGCAGCTTGTGGAGGACTGAAGCTTTCTTT	.	TRBV7-2	TRBJ1-1	few
CASSTGTGQAQYF	TGTGCCAGCAGTACAGGGACAGGGCAGGCGCAGTACTTC	TRBD1	TRBV6-6	TRBJ2-7	.
CASSPRGGVGYTF	TGTGCCAGCAGTCCCCGGGGGGGCGTCGGCTACACCTTC	.	TRBV27	TRBJ1-2	.
CASPFNYGYTF	TGTGCCAGCCCGTTCAACTATGGCTACACCTTC	.	TRBV21-1	TRBJ1-2	.
CASSRDRNSGNTIYF	TGTGCCAGTAGCAGAGACCGGAACTCTGGAAACACCATATATTTT	.	TRBV19	TRBJ1-3	.
CASSADRDSPLHF	TGTGCCAGCAGCGCGGACAGGGATTCACCCCTCCACTTT	TRBD1	TRBV7-3	TRBJ1-6	.
CASSQGQAGIGELFF	TGCGCCAGCAGCCAAGGACAGGCGGGGATCGGGGAGCTGTTTTTT	.	TRBV4-1	TRBJ2-2	.
CASSSSRLGNTIYF	TGTGCCAGTAGTTCCTCCCGCCTTGGAAACACCATATATTTT	.	TRBV19	TRBJ1-3	.
CASSHQGYEQYF	TGTGCCAGCAGTCATCAGGGGTACGAGCAGTACTTC	.	TRBV5-4	TRBJ2-7	.
CASSPLLGRQYF	TGTGCCAGCAGCCCGCTTTTGGGTAGGCAGTACTTC	.	TRBV11-2	TRBJ2-7	few
CASSLDRASGNTIYF	TGTGCCAGCAGCTTAGACAGGGCCTCTGGAAACACCATATATTTT	TRBD1	TRBV7-3	TRBJ1-3	.
CSVVEDRSGEKLFF	TGCAGCGTTGTTGAGGACAGGAGTGGAGAAAAACTGTTTTTT	TRBD1	TRBV29-1	TRBJ1-4	.
CAISESTAEAFF	TGTGCCATCAGTGAGTCGACGGCTGAAGCTTTCTTT	.	TRBV10-3	TRBJ1-1	.
CASSQDPNQPQHF	TGCGCCAGCAGCCAAGACCCCAATCAGCCCCAGCATTTT	.	TRBV4-1	TRBJ1-5	few
CASSLGPQVRKLFF	TGTGCCAGCAGTTTAGGGCCCCAAGTAAGGAAACTGTTTTTT	.	TRBV28	TRBJ1-4	.
CASSRPSGGSYNEQFF	TGTGCCAGCAGCCGCCCTAGCGGGGGCTCCTACAATGAGCAGTTCTTC	TRBD2	TRBV7-9	TRBJ2-1	.
CASAIGVMNTEAFF	TGTGCCAGCGCTATAGGGGTCATGAACACTGAAGCTTTCTTT	.	TRBV19	TRBJ1-1	.
CASSLASGNYGYTF	TGTGCCAGCAGCTTAGCGAGCGGAAACTATGGCTACACCTTC	.	TRBV7-9	TRBJ1-2	once
CASSLATGIGYGYTF	TGTGCCAGCAGCTTAGCGACGGGGATAGGCTATGGCTACACCTTC	.	TRBV7-6	TRBJ1-2	few
CASSFRDTTDTQYF	TGTGCCAGCAGCTTTAGAGACACCACAGATACGCAGTATTTT	.	TRBV5-4	TRBJ2-3	.
CAISEGGGQFVQPQHF	TGTGCCATCAGTGAGGGCGGAGGACAGTTTGTTCAGCCCCAGCATTTT	.	TRBV10-3	TRBJ1-5	few
CASSFSQNTEAFF	TGTGCCAGCAGCTTTTCCCAGAACACTGAAGCTTTCTTT	.	TRBV7-2	TRBJ1-1	.
CASSRGGRDRAYEQYF	TGCGCCAGCAGCCGCGGGGGTCGGGACAGGGCCTACGAGCAGTACTTC	TRBD1	TRBV4-1	TRBJ2-7	few
CASSIVGGQGGNQPQHF	TGTGCCAGTAGTATAGTAGGGGGACAGGGGGGCAATCAGCCCCAGCATTTT	TRBD1	TRBV19	TRBJ1-5	.
CATGSGSLSYEQYF	TGTGCCACTGGTAGCGGGAGCCTTTCCTACGAGCAGTACTTC	TRBD2	TRBV28	TRBJ2-7	once
CASSTTGNNEQFF	TGCGCCAGCAGCACTACAGGGAACAATGAGCAGTTCTTC	.	TRBV5-1	TRBJ2-1	few
CASSVGGTGRTDTQYF	TGTGCCAGCAGCGTAGGGGGGACAGGGAGGACAGATACGCAGTATTTT	TRBD1	TRBV9	TRBJ2-3	.
CASSIRGPSNQPQHF	TGTGCCAGTAGTATCAGGGGGCCCAGCAATCAGCCCCAGCATTTT	TRBD1	TRBV19	TRBJ1-5	.